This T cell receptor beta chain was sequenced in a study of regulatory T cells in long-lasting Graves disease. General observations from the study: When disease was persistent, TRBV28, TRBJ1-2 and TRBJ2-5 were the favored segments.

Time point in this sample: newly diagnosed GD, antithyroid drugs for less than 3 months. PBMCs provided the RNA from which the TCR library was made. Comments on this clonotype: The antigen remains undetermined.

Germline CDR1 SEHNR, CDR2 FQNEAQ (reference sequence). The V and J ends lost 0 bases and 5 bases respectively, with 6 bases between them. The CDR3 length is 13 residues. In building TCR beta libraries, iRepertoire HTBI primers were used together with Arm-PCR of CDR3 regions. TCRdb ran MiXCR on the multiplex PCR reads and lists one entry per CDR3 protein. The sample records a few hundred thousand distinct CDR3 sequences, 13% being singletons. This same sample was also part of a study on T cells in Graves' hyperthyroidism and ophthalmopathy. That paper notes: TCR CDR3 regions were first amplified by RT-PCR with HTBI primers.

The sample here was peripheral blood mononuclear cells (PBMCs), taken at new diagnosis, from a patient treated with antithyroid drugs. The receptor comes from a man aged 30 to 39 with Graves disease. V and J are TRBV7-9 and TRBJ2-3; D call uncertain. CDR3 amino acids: CASSLAVRDTQYF. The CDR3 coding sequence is TGTGCCAGCAGCTTAGCGGTCAGAGATACGCAGTATTTT. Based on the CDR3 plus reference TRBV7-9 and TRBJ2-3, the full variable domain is DTGVSQNPRHKITKRGQNVTFRCDPISEHNRLYWYRQTLGQGPEFLTYFQNEAQLEKSRLLSDRFSAERPKGSFSTLEIQRTEQGDSAMYLCASSLAVRDTQYFGPGTRLTVL.